Following are 11 T cell receptor beta chains from one sample sequenced in a study of shared clonotypes between healthy human individuals. Naive-designated CD8 cells lacked CD45RO, were positively enriched for CCR7, and omitted terminally differentiated effector memory CD45RA+ cells. Generated by immunoSEQ multiplex PCR, the TCRdb table keeps only in-frame clones and is missing some. The sample lists 550,000 to 750,000 clones; about 91% were seen once. Source material: naive CD8+ T cells sorted from blood. These receptor sequences come from a young man in good health.

V usage is TRBV14 and J usage is TRBJ2-3, with no clear D. Germline-derived CDR1 and CDR2 are SGHDN and FVKESK. The V end was cut by 1 base, the J end by 6 bases, with 5 bases between. The CDR3 runs 12 residues. DNA for the CDR3: TGTGCCAGCAGCCAAGGTTGGGATACGCAGTATTTT. Translated: CASSQGWDTQYF.

V usage is TRBV6-1 and J usage is TRBJ2-1; 10 positions agree with TRBD1. The J segment lost 6 bases and the V segment lost 2 bases, leaving 7 bases of the junction unmatched. The CDR3 consists of 16 residues. Germline V CDR1 and CDR2: MNHNS, SASEGT. The CDR3 loop is CASSEWAGDRGNEQFF. The CDR3 DNA sequence: TGTGCCAGCAGTGAATGGGCGGGGGACAGGGGCAATGAGCAGTTCTTC.

A remark on this clone: This specimen includes other DNA sequences encoding the same CDR3. This rearrangement joins TRBV19 to TRBJ2-7; unclear D gene. Germline V gives CDR1 LNHDA, CDR2 SQIVND (reference sequence). The CDR3 contains 13 residues. Trimming left V 3 bases short and J 1 base short, with 7 bases between. The CDR3 loop is CASSMGLSYEQYF. The DNA of the CDR3 is TGTGCCAGTAGTATGGGCCTTTCCTACGAGCAGTACTTC.

This clone was detected only a few times. The chain links TRBV29-1 to TRBJ2-5; 8 bases map to TRBD1. This CDR3 has 15 residues. The V segment lost 4 bases and the J segment 2 bases; nucleotides outside the gene matches: 9. Germline V CDR1 and CDR2: SQVTM, ANQGSEA. CDR3 region: CSVGGSGGLQETQYF. In DNA form, the CDR3 reads TGCAGCGTTGGGGGATCAGGGGGCCTACAAGAGACCCAGTACTTC.

With respect to this clone: One end of the junction fails to match germline, which may point to a read error. This rearrangement joins TRBV6-4 to TRBJ1-1; TRBD1 might be the D (5 bases). CDR1 MRHNA and CDR2 SNTAGT come from the germline V gene. CDR3 length equals 9 residues. DNA of the CDR3: TGTGCCAGCAGTGACTGGGACCTCTTT. It specifies CASSDWDLF.

The V call is TRBV13, the J call TRBJ2-7; no definite D call. V dropped 5 bases and J dropped 3 bases, with 17 bases sitting between them. The CDR3 has 15 amino acids. Germline CDR1 and CDR2: PRHDT and FYEKMQ (reference sequence). The CDR3 is CASSAPSSLVYEQYF. In DNA form, the CDR3 reads TGTGCCAGCAGCGCCCCCTCCTCTTTAGTCTACGAGCAGTACTTC.

The V gene is TRBV27, the J gene TRBJ1-3; D uncertain. V was cut by 2 bases and J by 2 bases, with 7 bases left in between. The CDR3 length is 14 residues. From germline, CDR1 is MNHEY and CDR2 SMNVEV (reference sequence). Here the CDR3 reads CASSLGGAGNTIYF. DNA for the CDR3: TGTGCCAGCAGTTTAGGTGGGGCTGGAAACACCATATATTTT.

As for this clone: A far larger clone is one base from this, pointing to a likely read error. Other DNA sequences in the same sample also yield this CDR3. The V call is TRBV6-5, the J call TRBJ2-7, with TRBD2 matching 8 bases. Unmatched junction bases numbered 6, after V lost 6 bases and J lost 2 bases. The CDR3 length is 14 residues. CDR1 and CDR2 from the germline V gene are MNHEY and SVGAGI. CDR3 DNA: TGTGCCAGCAGCCTGGCGGGGGGCGCCTACGAGCAGTACTTC. It translates to CASSLAGGAYEQYF.

V is TRBV28 and J is TRBJ2-1; perhaps TRBD1 as D (6 bases). This CDR3 has 13 residues. Germline CDR1 is MDHEN and CDR2 is SYDVKM. Trimming took 5 bases from V and 13 from J, leaving 18 bases between them. In DNA form, the CDR3 reads TGTGCCAGCAGTCACCGGATGGGGGCCTCCCAGTTCTTC. Translated, it gives CASSHRMGASQFF.

The chain uses TRBV15 and TRBJ2-2, with 9 bases aligning to TRBD1. Germline-derived CDR1 and CDR2 are LNHNV and YYDKDF (reference sequence). This CDR3 contains 16 residues. Losses at the gene ends were 2 bases for V and 1 base for J; bases not matched to a gene: 2. The CDR3 sequence is CATSRRTGVNTGELFF. The DNA of the CDR3 is TGTGCCACCAGCAGAAGGACAGGGGTGAACACCGGGGAGCTGTTTTTT.

Comments on this clone: Distinct nucleotide sequences in the sample also encode this CDR3. The genes are TRBV6-1 and TRBJ2-7; D is undetermined. This CDR3 comprises 11 residues. V lost 6 bases and J 3 bases, leaving 6 bases between the germline ends. Germline values: CDR1 MNHNS, CDR2 SASEGT. The CDR3 nucleotides are TGTGCCAGCAGAGGGATCTACGAGCAGTACTTC. It codes for CASRGIYEQYF.